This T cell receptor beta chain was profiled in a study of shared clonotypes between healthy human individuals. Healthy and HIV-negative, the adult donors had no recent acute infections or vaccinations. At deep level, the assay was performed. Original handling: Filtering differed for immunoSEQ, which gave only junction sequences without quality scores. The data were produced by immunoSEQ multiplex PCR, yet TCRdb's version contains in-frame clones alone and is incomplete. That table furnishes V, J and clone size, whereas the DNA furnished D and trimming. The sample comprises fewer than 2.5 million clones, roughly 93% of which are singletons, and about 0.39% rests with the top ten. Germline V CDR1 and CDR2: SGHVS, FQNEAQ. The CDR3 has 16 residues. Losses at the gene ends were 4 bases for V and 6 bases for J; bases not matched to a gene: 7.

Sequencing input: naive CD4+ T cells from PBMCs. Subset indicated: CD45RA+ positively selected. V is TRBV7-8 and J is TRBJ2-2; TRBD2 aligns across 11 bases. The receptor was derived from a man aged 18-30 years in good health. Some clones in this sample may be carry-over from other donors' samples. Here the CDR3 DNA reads TGTGCCAGCAGCTGGACTAGCGGGTTTACCTCCGGGGAGCTGTTTTTT. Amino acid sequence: CASSWTSGFTSGELFF.